This T cell receptor beta chain was identified during a study of early T cells in non-severe SARS-CoV-2 infection. The CDR3 covers 16 residues. V lost 2 bases and J 6 bases, leaving 19 bases between the germline ends. CDR1 and CDR2 (germline): LNHDA, SQIVND (reference sequence). TCRdb ran MiXCR on the 5' RACE reads and lists one entry per CDR3 protein. The table shows more than 35,000 distinct CDR3 sequences, with over 5% occurring only once. This clonotype appeared many times. This chain uses TRBV19 with TRBJ1-1; unclear D gene. The sequenced material came from whole blood. The source is an adult who was a healthcare worker with PCR-confirmed SARS-CoV-2 infection or an uninfected control (not recorded which). CDR3 DNA sequence: TGTGCCAGTAGTATATTACCCTTCGGTGGTGTCGCTGAAGCTTTCTTT. The encoded protein is CASSILPFGGVAEAFF.